The source of this T cell receptor beta chain is a study of blood T cell repertoires in COVID-19. Study as a whole: COVID-19 samples collected from the United States, Italy and Spain covered acute and convalescent phases.

Germline V gene sequence: CDR1 LNHDA, CDR2 SQIVND (reference sequence). Trimming left V 7 bases short and J 5 bases short, with 14 bases between. CDR3 size: 14 residues. A single count supports this clone. How the authors handled the data: For nucleated cells, counts were estimated from reference gene primer amplification. Clones were sequenced by immunoSEQ multiplex PCR, and TCRdb holds only the in-frame ones, with some missing. V and J calls and clone size are copied from that table; D and trimming were computed from the DNA. The sample has over 200,000 clones; roughly four fifths are singletons. The age range of participants was about 18 to 95 years, with residence in approximately 25 US areas. Each recovered donor of Cohort 3 presented with two negative PCRs, clearance, or symptom resolution.

This clonotype was sampled from a man in his sixties who had recovered from COVID-19. The chain employs TRBV19 and TRBJ2-2; tentatively, D is TRBD2 (6 bases). Material for sequencing was PBMCs or T cells enriched from blood (not recorded which). This CDR3 is CASNVLGRTGELFF. The CDR3 DNA reads as TGTGCCAGTAACGTCTTGGGGAGGACCGGGGAGCTGTTTTTT.